This TCR beta chain was observed in a study of response to subunit inactivated influenza vaccine. Findings and caveats of the study: Each seasonal influenza vaccination, the authors suggested, recruits few new T cells.

Via MiXCR, TCRdb re-called the RT-PCR reads, giving one row per CDR3 protein. The sample consists of about 520,000 distinct CDR3 sequences, 25% of them appearing once. The CDR3 extends over 16 amino acids. V was pared by 5 bases and J by 5 bases, with 14 bases of the junction left unmatched. Per germline, CDR1 GTSNPN and CDR2 SVGIG (reference sequence). About this clonotype: Antigen specificity is unknown.

The sequencing used CD4+ T cells sorted from PBMCs, collected roughly 5 days after vaccination. This clonotype originated in a man aged 45 to 65 who received an inactivated influenza vaccine. J is TRBJ2-3 and V is TRBV30; 9 bases match TRBD2. The CDR3 reads CAWVPLAGGLGDTQYF. CDR3 coding DNA: TGTGCCTGGGTACCACTAGCGGGCGGGCTTGGAGATACGCAGTATTTT.